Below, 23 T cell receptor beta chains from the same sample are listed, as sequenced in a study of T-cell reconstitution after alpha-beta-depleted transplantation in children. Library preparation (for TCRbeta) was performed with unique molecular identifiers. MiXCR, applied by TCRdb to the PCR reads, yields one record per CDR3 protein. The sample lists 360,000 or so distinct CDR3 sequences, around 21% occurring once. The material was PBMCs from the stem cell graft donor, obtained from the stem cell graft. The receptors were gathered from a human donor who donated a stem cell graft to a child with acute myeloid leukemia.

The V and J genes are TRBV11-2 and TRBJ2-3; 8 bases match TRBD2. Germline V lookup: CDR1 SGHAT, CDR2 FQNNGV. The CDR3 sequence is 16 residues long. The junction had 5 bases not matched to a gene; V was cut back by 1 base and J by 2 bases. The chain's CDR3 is CASSLGFSGITDTQYF. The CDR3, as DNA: TGTGCCAGCAGCTTAGGTTTTAGCGGGATCACAGATACGCAGTATTTT.

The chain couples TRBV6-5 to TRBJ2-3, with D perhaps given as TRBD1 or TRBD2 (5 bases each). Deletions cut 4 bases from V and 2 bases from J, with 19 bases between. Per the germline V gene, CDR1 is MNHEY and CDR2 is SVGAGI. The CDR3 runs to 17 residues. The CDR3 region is CASSSLGPRGPTDTQYF. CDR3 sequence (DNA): TGTGCCAGCAGTTCCCTGGGACCGCGAGGGCCCACAGATACGCAGTATTTT.

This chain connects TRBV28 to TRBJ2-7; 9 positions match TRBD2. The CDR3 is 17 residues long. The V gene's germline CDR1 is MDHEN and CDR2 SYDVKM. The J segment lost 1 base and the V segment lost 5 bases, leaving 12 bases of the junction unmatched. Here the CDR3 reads CASSGPLAGLPSYEQYF. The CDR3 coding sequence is TGTGCCAGCAGTGGACCACTAGCGGGCCTCCCGTCCTACGAGCAGTACTTC.

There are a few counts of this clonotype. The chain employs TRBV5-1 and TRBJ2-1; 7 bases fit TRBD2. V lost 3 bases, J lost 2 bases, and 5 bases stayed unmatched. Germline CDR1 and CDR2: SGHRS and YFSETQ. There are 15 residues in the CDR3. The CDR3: CASSYRGLTYNEQFF. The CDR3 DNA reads TGCGCCAGCAGCTATCGGGGACTAACCTACAATGAGCAGTTCTTC.

CDR3 amino acids: CATSGSLTGELFF. The CDR3 coding sequence is TGTGCCACCTCAGGGAGTCTCACCGGGGAGCTGTTTTTT. The genes are TRBV15 and TRBJ2-2; D tentatively reads TRBD1 or TRBD2 (5 bases each). Germline CDR1 reads LNHNV; CDR2 reads YYDKDF (reference sequence). The CDR3 has 13 amino acids. The V end lost 8 bases, the J end lost 4 bases, and 11 bases lay between the germline ends.

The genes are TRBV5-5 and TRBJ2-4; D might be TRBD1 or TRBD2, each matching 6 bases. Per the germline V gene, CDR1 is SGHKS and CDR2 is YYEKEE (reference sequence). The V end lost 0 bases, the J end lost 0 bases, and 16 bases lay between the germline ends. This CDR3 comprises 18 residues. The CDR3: CASSLDRVSGLAKNIQYF. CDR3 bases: TGTGCCAGCAGCTTGGACAGGGTTAGCGGACTAGCCAAAAACATTCAGTACTTC.

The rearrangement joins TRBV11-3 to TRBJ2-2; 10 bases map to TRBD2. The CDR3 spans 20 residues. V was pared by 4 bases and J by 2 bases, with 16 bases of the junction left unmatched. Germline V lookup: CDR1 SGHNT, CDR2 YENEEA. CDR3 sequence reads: CASSSLTNKREGYNTGELFF. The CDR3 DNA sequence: TGTGCCAGCAGCTCACTCACGAACAAGCGGGAGGGCTATAACACCGGGGAGCTGTTTTTT.

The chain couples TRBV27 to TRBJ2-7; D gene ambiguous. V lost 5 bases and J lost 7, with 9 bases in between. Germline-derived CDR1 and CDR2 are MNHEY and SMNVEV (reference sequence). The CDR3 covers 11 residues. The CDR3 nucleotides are TGTGCCAGCAGTCGAATGCGGGAGCAGTACTTC. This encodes CASSRMREQYF.

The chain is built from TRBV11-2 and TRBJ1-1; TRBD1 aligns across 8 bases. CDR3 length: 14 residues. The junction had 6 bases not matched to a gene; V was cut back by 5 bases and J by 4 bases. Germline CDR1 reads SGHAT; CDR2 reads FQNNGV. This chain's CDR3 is CASSLDRGGTEAFF. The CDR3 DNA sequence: TGTGCCAGCAGCCTTGACAGGGGAGGCACTGAAGCTTTCTTT.

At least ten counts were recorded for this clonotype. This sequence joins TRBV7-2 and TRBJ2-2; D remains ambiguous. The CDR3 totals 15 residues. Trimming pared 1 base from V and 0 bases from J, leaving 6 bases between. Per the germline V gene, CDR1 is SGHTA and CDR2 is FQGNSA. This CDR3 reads CASSLVPANTGELFF. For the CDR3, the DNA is TGTGCCAGCAGCTTAGTCCCCGCGAACACCGGGGAGCTGTTTTTT.

The CDR3 nucleotides are TGTGCCACCAGTGACGCCCGACTAGCGGGAGAGGGAGATACGCAGTATTTT. Translation: CATSDARLAGEGDTQYF. The V call is TRBV24-1, the J call TRBJ2-3; TRBD2 matches 12 bases. The CDR3 runs 17 residues. The V gene's germline CDR1 is KGHDR and CDR2 SFDVKD. V was pared by 4 bases and J by 5 bases, with 9 bases of the junction left unmatched.

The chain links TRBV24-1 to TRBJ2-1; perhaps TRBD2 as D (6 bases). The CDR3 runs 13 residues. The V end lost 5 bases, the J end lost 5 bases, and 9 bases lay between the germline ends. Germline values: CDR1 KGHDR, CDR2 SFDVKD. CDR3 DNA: TGTGCCACCAGTGCAGGACTAAACAATGAGCAGTTCTTC. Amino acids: CATSAGLNNEQFF.

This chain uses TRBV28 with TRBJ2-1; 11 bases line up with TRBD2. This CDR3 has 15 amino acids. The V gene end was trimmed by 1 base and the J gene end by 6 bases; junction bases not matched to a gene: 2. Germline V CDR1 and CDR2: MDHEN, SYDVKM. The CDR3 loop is CASSLYSGRANEQFF. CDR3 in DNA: TGTGCCAGCAGTTTATATAGCGGGAGGGCCAATGAGCAGTTCTTC.

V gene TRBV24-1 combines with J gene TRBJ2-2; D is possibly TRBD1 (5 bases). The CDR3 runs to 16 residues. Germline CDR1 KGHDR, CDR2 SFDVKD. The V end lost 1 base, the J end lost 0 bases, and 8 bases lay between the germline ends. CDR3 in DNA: TGTGCCACCAGTGATTTTGGACACCCGAACACCGGGGAGCTGTTTTTT. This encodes CATSDFGHPNTGELFF.

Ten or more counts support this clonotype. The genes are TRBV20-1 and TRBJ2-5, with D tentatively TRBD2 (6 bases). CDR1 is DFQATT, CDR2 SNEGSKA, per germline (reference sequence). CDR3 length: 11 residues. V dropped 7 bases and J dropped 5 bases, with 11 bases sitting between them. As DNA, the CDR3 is TGCAGTGAACTAGCTGGTGAGACCCAGTACTTC. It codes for CSELAGETQYF.

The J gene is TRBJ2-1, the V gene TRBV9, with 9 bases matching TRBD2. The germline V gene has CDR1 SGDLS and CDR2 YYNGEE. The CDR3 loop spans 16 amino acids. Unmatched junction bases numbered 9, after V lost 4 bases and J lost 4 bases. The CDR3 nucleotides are TGTGCCAGCAGCAAAAATGGCCTAGCGGGGTACAATGAGCAGTTCTTC. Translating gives CASSKNGLAGYNEQFF.

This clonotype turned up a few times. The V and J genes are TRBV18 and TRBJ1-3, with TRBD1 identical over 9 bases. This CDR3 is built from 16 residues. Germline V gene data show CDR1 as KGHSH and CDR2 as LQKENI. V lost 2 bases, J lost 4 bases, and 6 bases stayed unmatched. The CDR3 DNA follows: TGTGCCAGCTCACCAAGGACAGGGGTCGCCGGAAACACCATATATTTT. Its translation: CASSPRTGVAGNTIYF.

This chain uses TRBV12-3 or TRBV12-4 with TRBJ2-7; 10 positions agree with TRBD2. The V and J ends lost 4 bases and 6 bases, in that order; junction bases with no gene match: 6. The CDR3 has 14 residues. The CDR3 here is CASSSSGSAAEQYF. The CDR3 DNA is TGTGCCAGCAGTTCTAGCGGGAGTGCGGCCGAGCAGTACTTC.

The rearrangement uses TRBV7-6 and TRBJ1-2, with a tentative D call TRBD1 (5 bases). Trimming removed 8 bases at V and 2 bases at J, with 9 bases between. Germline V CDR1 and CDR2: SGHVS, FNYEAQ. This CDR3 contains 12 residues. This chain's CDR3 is CASGGVNYGYTF. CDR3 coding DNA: TGTGCCAGCGGGGGTGTGAACTATGGCTACACCTTC.

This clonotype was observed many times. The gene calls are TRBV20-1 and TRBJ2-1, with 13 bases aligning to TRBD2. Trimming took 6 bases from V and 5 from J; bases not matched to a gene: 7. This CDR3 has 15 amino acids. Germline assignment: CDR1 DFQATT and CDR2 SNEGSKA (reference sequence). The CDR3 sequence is CSAILLAGGNNEQFF. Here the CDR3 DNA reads TGCAGTGCCATACTACTAGCGGGAGGGAACAATGAGCAGTTCTTC.

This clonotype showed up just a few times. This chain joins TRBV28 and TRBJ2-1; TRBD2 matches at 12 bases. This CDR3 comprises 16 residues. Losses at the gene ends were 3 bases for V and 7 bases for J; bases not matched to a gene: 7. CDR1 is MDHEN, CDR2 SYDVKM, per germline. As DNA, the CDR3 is TGTGCCAGCAGTTTCCTAGCGGGAGGGCTTGGAAATGAGCAGTTCTTC. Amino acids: CASSFLAGGLGNEQFF.

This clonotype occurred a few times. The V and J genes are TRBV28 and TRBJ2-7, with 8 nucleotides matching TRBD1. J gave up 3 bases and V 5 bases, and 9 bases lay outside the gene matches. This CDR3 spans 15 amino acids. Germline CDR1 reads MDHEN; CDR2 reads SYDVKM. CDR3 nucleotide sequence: TGTGCCAGCAGTGACCGTGGACAGGGCTTCTACGAGCAGTACTTC. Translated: CASSDRGQGFYEQYF. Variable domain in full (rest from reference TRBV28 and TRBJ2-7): DVKVTQSSRYLVKRTGEKVFLECVQDMDHENMFWYRQDPGLGLRLIYFSYDVKMKEKGDIPEGYSVSREKKERFSLILESASTNQTSMYLCASSDRGQGFYEQYFGPGTRLTVT.

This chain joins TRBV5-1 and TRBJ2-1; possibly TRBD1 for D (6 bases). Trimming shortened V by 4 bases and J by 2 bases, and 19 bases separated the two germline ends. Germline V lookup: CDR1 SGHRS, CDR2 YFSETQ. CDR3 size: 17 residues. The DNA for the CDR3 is TGCGCCAGCAGCCCAGATCAGGGGCCAACCACCTACAATGAGCAGTTCTTC. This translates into CASSPDQGPTTYNEQFF.